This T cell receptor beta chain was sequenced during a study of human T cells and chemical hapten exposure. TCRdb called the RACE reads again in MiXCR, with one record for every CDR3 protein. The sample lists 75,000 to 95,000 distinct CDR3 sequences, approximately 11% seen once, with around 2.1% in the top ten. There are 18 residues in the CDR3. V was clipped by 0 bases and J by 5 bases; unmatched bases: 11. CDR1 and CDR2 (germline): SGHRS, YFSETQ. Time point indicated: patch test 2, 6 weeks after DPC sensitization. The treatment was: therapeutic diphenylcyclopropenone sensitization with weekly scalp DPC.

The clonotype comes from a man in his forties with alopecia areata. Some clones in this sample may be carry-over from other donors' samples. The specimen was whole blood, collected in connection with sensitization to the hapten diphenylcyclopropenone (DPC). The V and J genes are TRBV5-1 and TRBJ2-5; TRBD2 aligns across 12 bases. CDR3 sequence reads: CASSLVGPLAGGFETQYF. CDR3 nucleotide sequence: TGCGCCAGCAGCTTGGTAGGACCCCTAGCGGGAGGGTTCGAGACCCAGTACTTC.